The TCR beta chain described here comes from a study of blood T cell repertoires in COVID-19. Study as a whole: Spain, Italy and the United States supplied samples that represented acute and convalescent COVID-19. Nucleic acid was either cDNA or gDNA, and it came from T cells, B-cell-depleted T cells, or PBMCs.

This CDR3 has 13 residues. The V gene's germline CDR1 is SGDLS and CDR2 YYNGEE. Unmatched junction bases numbered 3, after V lost 4 bases and J lost 4 bases. Original methodology: It was from reference gene primer amplification that nucleated cell counts were estimated. Sequenced by immunoSEQ multiplex PCR; TCRdb stores in-frame clones only, minus some. The DNA gave D and trimming, while V, J and clone size come from that table. The data contain under 300,000 clones, about 88% of them singletons. This clonotype was obtained from a woman in her 70s with active or convalescent COVID-19. The sample was peripheral blood. The chain couples TRBV9 to TRBJ2-5; 8 bases map to TRBD1. The chain's CDR3 is CASSSGQAETQYF. The CDR3 bases are TGTGCCAGCAGCTCGGGACAGGCAGAGACCCAGTACTTC.